One sample yielded the 25 T cell receptor beta chains listed below, sequenced in a study of shared clonotypes between healthy human individuals. Assay used: immunoSEQ multiplex PCR; TCRdb lists only in-frame clones, some missing. Here the sample spans about 520,000 clones, roughly 80% being singletons. Sequenced: PBMCs. The receptors derive from a woman aged 40 to 50 in good health. Some clones in this sample may be carry-over from other donors' samples.

In regard to this clone: This likely reflects a read error, since a far larger clone is one base away. This chain joins TRBV18 and TRBJ1-1, with TRBD1 as a possible D gene (5 bases). V shed 6 bases and J shed 1 base, with 18 bases lying between them. The germline V gene has CDR1 KGHSH and CDR2 LQKENI. The CDR3 extends over 16 amino acids. The CDR3 nucleotides are TGTGCCAGCTCCCTCCGTGGGGGATTAGGGAACACTGAAGCTTTCTTT. Translated: CASSLRGGLGNTEAFF.

The chain's CDR3 is CASSLALRGLGEQYF. Here the CDR3 DNA reads TGCGCCAGCAGCTTGGCCTTAAGGGGCCTCGGCGAGCAGTACTTC. The J gene is TRBJ2-7, the V gene TRBV5-1, with D perhaps matching TRBD1 (5 bases). Germline V CDR1 and CDR2: SGHRS, YFSETQ. V was pared by 0 bases and J by 6 bases, with 16 bases between. The CDR3 extends over 15 amino acids.

Points on this clone: A far larger clone lies a single base away; this is likely a read error. The CDR3 loop reads CAISESGTTNTVELFF. The CDR3 DNA is TGTGCCATCAGTGAGTCGGGGACCACGAACACCGTGGAGCTGTTTTTT. V is TRBV10-3 and J is TRBJ2-2; D tentatively fits TRBD1 or TRBD2 (5 bases each). This CDR3 has 16 amino acids. CDR1 is ENHRY and CDR2 is SYGVKD in the germline V gene.

The V and J genes are TRBV30 and TRBJ2-7; the match to TRBD2 covers 8 bases. The germline CDR1 and CDR2 sequences are GTSNPN and SVGIG (reference sequence). The CDR3 sequence is 15 residues long. The CDR3 nucleotides read TGTGGAAAGGCGGTCCCGGGAGGGGCCGGGGCCGAGCAGTACTTC. Residues: CGKAVPGGAGAEQYF.

The rearrangement joins TRBV29-1 to TRBJ2-1; 7 nucleotides align to TRBD2. The junction had 9 bases not matched to a gene; V was cut back by 1 base and J by 9 bases. The CDR3 is 14 amino acids. The V gene's germline CDR1 is SQVTM and CDR2 ANQGSEA. The CDR3 sequence is CSVEVGLVRIEQFF. The CDR3 DNA is TGCAGCGTTGAAGTTGGACTAGTCCGGATTGAGCAGTTCTTC.

This clone was recorded once. The chain uses TRBV15 and TRBJ2-7; D is unclear. Trimming shortened V by 8 bases and J by 6 bases, and 14 bases separated the two germline ends. Germline V lookup: CDR1 LNHNV, CDR2 YYDKDF (reference sequence). This CDR3 is built from 12 residues. The CDR3 nucleotides read TGTGCCACCGGGCTCTCCCGGAGCGAGCAGTACTTC. Protein: CATGLSRSEQYF.

The chain recombines TRBV1 with TRBJ2-7; the table's D call TRBD2 went unverified against the DNA. TRBV1 represents a pseudogene. The CDR3 is 16 residues long. The CDR3 sequence: CTSSHRGLAGAVEQYF. In DNA, the CDR3 is TGCACCAGCAGCCACCGCGGACTAGCGGGAGCAGTTGAGCAGTACTTC.

The chain links TRBV7-2 to TRBJ2-2, with D tentatively TRBD1 or TRBD2 (5 bases each). Between the trimmed V and J ends, which lost 5 bases and 1 base, there was a span of 14 bases. Germline assignment: CDR1 SGHTA and CDR2 FQGNSA. The CDR3 runs to 16 residues. The CDR3: CASSPRGAVNTGELFF. The DNA of the CDR3 is TGTGCCAGCAGCCCCAGAGGGGCGGTGAACACCGGGGAGCTGTTTTTT.

The V call is TRBV5-1, the J call TRBJ2-2; D ambiguous. The CDR3 extends over 14 amino acids. The germline CDR1 and CDR2 sequences are SGHRS and YFSETQ. Trimming shortened V by 7 bases and J by 3 bases, and 13 bases separated the two germline ends. The CDR3 region has the DNA TGCGCCAGCGGAACAGAATCGTACACCGGGGAGCTGTTTTTT. It yields the protein CASGTESYTGELFF.

CDR3 bases: TGTGCCAGCAGCGGGTGGGAGGGCACTCAGCCCCAGCATTTT. Translation: CASSGWEGTQPQHF. The chain links TRBV28 to TRBJ1-5; the D is unclear. Trimming pared 6 bases from V and 6 bases from J, leaving 15 bases between. This CDR3 is built from 14 residues. Germline V gives CDR1 MDHEN, CDR2 SYDVKM.

The chain recombines TRBV10-3 with TRBJ2-3; 7 nucleotides match TRBD2. This CDR3 spans 14 amino acids. Germline loops: CDR1 ENHRY, CDR2 SYGVKD. Trimming removed 7 bases from V and 5 bases from J; junction bases left unmatched: 9. The CDR3 here is CAITPGGTKDTQYF. The CDR3 DNA reads as TGTGCCATCACACCGGGGGGAACGAAAGATACGCAGTATTTT.

This chain links TRBV4-2 with TRBJ2-2; TRBD2 aligns across 7 bases. Unmatched junction bases numbered 8, after V lost 1 base and J lost 6 bases. The CDR3 extends over 16 amino acids. Germline lookup yields CDR1 LGHNA and CDR2 YNFKEQ. CDR3 in amino acids: CASSQGGGYLAGELFF. In DNA form, the CDR3 reads TGTGCCAGCAGCCAAGGGGGAGGGTACTTAGCCGGGGAGCTGTTTTTT.

The chain uses TRBV28 and TRBJ1-5, with a weak D call TRBD1 (5 bases). The V gene's germline CDR1 is MDHEN and CDR2 SYDVKM. V was pared by 1 base and J by 0 bases, with 10 bases between. The CDR3 runs to 16 residues. The CDR3 DNA sequence: TGTGCCAGCAGTTTATTCAGGGCTGGTAGCAATCAGCCCCAGCATTTT. It specifies CASSLFRAGSNQPQHF.

The CDR3 spells CASSASRLAAGNEQYF. For the CDR3, the DNA is TGTGCCAGCAGCGCATCCCGACTAGCGGCGGGCAACGAGCAGTACTTC. This chain connects TRBV7-8 to TRBJ2-7; 9 nucleotides line up with TRBD2. The CDR3 has 16 residues. The junction had 13 bases not matched to a gene; V was cut back by 5 bases and J by 5 bases. Germline V gives CDR1 SGHVS, CDR2 FQNEAQ.

To note about this clone: A far larger clone is only one base removed, so a read error is likely. The chain recombines TRBV2 with TRBJ1-5; the D is unclear. V was cut by 4 bases and J by 5 bases, with 12 bases left in between. This CDR3 is 14 amino acids long. Germline CDR1 reads SNHLY; CDR2 reads FYNNEI. The CDR3 here is CASSVRARDQPQHF. CDR3 DNA sequence: TGTGCCAGCAGTGTAAGGGCCCGCGATCAGCCCCAGCATTTT. The complete variable domain, with remaining parts taken from reference TRBV2 and TRBJ1-5, reads EPEVTQTPSHQVTQMGQEVILRCVPISNHLYFYWYRQILGQKVEFLVSFYNNEISEKSEIFDDQFSVERPDGSNFTLKIRSTKLEDSAMYFCASSVRARDQPQHFGDGTRLSIL.

The chain employs TRBV5-1 and TRBJ2-1; 7 bases are shared with TRBD1. The CDR3 covers 14 residues. From germline, CDR1 is SGHRS and CDR2 YFSETQ. The J segment lost 8 bases and the V segment lost 3 bases, leaving 8 bases of the junction unmatched. CDR3 amino acids: CASSSRQGGDEQFF. CDR3 DNA: TGCGCCAGCAGCTCACGACAGGGTGGGGATGAGCAGTTCTTC.

The chain has TRBV29-1 and TRBJ2-5; 9 positions match TRBD1. V lost 3 bases, J lost 5 bases, and 7 bases stayed unmatched. This CDR3 region has 14 residues. Germline V gives CDR1 SQVTM, CDR2 ANQGSEA. The CDR3 coding sequence is TGCAGCGTTGAGCGGACAGGGGCTCGGGAGACCCAGTACTTC. Protein: CSVERTGARETQYF.

The chain couples TRBV7-9 to TRBJ2-7; 10 bases agree with TRBD1. The CDR3 runs 14 residues. The germline CDR1 and CDR2 sequences are SEHNR and FQNEAQ (reference sequence). Trimming at V came to 4 bases and at J to 2 bases, leaving 2 bases not matched to a gene. CDR3 protein: CASSSTGGAYEQYF. The DNA for the CDR3 is TGTGCCAGCAGCTCGACAGGGGGCGCCTACGAGCAGTACTTC.

The rearrangement links TRBV5-1 to TRBJ2-3; D ambiguous. Trimming took off 4 bases at V and 6 bases at J, with 15 bases between the two ends. The CDR3 has 14 amino acids. CDR1 is SGHRS, CDR2 YFSETQ, per germline. CDR3 protein: CASSPSTLPDTQYF. The CDR3 DNA sequence: TGCGCCAGCAGCCCCTCCACCCTACCCGATACGCAGTATTTT.

This rearrangement joins TRBV19 to TRBJ2-2; 10 bases agree with TRBD2. Germline values: CDR1 LNHDA, CDR2 SQIVND (reference sequence). The CDR3 has 15 amino acids. J was trimmed by 1 base and V by 10 bases; bases with no gene match: 6. The CDR3 protein is CATRLAGVNTGELFF. The CDR3 nucleotides read TGTGCCACTCGGCTAGCGGGGGTGAACACCGGGGAGCTGTTTTTT.

This chain links TRBV29-1 with TRBJ2-3; TRBD1 matches 10 bases. Germline loops: CDR1 SQVTM, CDR2 ANQGSEA. The CDR3 length is 15 residues. The J segment lost 1 base and the V segment lost 4 bases, leaving 5 bases of the junction unmatched. Here the CDR3 DNA reads TGCAGCGTTGGAGGGGGGACAGGGGGCACAGATACGCAGTATTTT. Protein product: CSVGGGTGGTDTQYF.

This clone came up a few times. This chain joins TRBV6-6 and TRBJ1-5; D unclear. Germline values: CDR1 MNHNY, CDR2 SVGAGI (reference sequence). The V end lost 2 bases, the J end lost 6 bases, and 11 bases lay between the germline ends. The CDR3 covers 14 residues. The DNA for the CDR3 is TGTGCCAGCAGTTACGAGAGCTTTAGTCAGCCCCAGCATTTT. Translating it yields CASSYESFSQPQHF.

The V call is TRBV7-3, the J call TRBJ2-1; possibly TRBD2 for D (5 bases). Germline V gives CDR1 SGHTA, CDR2 FQGTGA. There are 13 residues in the CDR3. Between the trimmed V and J ends, which lost 5 bases and 10 bases, there was a span of 15 bases. The DNA for the CDR3 is TGTGCCAGCAGCCTAGGACTTGAAGGCGAGCAGTTCTTC. It yields the protein CASSLGLEGEQFF.

The rearrangement links TRBV28 to TRBJ2-2; 9 bases agree with TRBD2. The CDR3 has 15 residues. The germline V gene has CDR1 MDHEN and CDR2 SYDVKM. V lost 7 bases, J lost 4 bases, and 7 bases stayed unmatched. For the CDR3, the DNA is TGTGCCAGCAAAATAGCGGGAGCGGGCACCGGGGAGCTGTTTTTT. It is translated as CASKIAGAGTGELFF.

V usage is TRBV11-2 and J usage is TRBJ2-1; 13 positions agree with TRBD2. Germline assignment: CDR1 SGHAT and CDR2 FQNNGV. J gave up 5 bases and V 5 bases, and 6 bases lay outside the gene matches. This CDR3 has 16 amino acids. CDR3 protein: CASSPRTSGGHNEQFF. CDR3 sequence (DNA): TGTGCCAGCAGCCCCCGGACTAGCGGGGGACACAATGAGCAGTTCTTC.